The 10 T cell receptor beta chains listed next were all sequenced from one sample in a study of regulatory T cells in long-lasting Graves disease. With iRepertoire HTBI primers and Arm-PCR of CDR3 regions, TCR beta libraries were built. A single record per CDR3 protein comes from TCRdb applying MiXCR to the multiplex PCR reads. This sample carries 360,000 or so distinct CDR3 sequences, about 11% of them seen once, and the ten largest clones take under 20%. Time point meaning: newly diagnosed GD, antithyroid drugs for less than 3 months. PBMCs provided the RNA from which the TCR library was made. Separately, the same data were catalogued under a study of T cells in Graves' hyperthyroidism and ophthalmopathy.

Sequences were derived from peripheral blood mononuclear cells (PBMCs), sampled at new diagnosis, from a patient treated with antithyroid drugs. Receptor source: a woman between 18 and 30 years old with Graves disease.

This chain links TRBV9 with TRBJ2-4; 7 bases map to TRBD2. Trimming removed 0 bases from V and 5 bases from J; junction bases left unmatched: 2. Germline CDR1 reads SGDLS; CDR2 reads YYNGEE. This CDR3 is 14 amino acids long. CDR3 sequence: CASSVAAGENIQYF. The CDR3 DNA reads as TGTGCCAGCAGCGTAGCGGCGGGAGAAAACATTCAGTACTTC. The full variable domain, its missing parts supplied by reference TRBV9 and TRBJ2-4, is DSGVTQTPKHLITATGQRVTLRCSPRSGDLSVYWYQQSLDQGLQFLIQYYNGEERAKGNILERFSAQQFPDLHSELNLSSLELGDSALYFCASSVAAGENIQYFGAGTRLSVL.

In this sample, this clonotype turned up many times. This chain connects TRBV6-1 to TRBJ2-1; D ambiguous. Looked up from germline, CDR1 is MNHNS and CDR2 is SASEGT. V dropped 3 bases and J dropped 0 bases, with 12 bases sitting between them. The CDR3 is 16 residues long. CDR3 sequence reads: CASSDPGGSSYNEQFF. CDR3 bases: TGTGCCAGCAGTGACCCCGGCGGTAGCTCCTACAATGAGCAGTTCTTC.

This clonotype has a count of ten or more. The gene calls are TRBV10-3 and TRBJ2-7; no clear D gene. V was shortened by 3 bases and J by 0 bases, with 15 bases between the two germline ends. Germline V gives CDR1 ENHRY, CDR2 SYGVKD. This CDR3 is built from 16 residues. The CDR3 sequence: CAISDPDSKSSYEQYF. The CDR3 DNA sequence: TGTGCCATCAGTGACCCTGACTCTAAGAGCTCCTACGAGCAGTACTTC.

In this sample, this clonotype turned up many times. The chain has TRBV7-9 and TRBJ1-5, with 7 bases matching TRBD1. Germline CDR1 reads SEHNR; CDR2 reads FQNEAQ (reference sequence). V lost 4 bases, J lost 4 bases, and 4 bases stayed unmatched. The length of the CDR3 is 14 residues. CDR3 loop: CASSSGGGNQPQHF. In DNA form, the CDR3 reads TGTGCCAGCAGCTCAGGGGGGGGGAATCAGCCCCAGCATTTT.

This clonotype appeared many times. CDR3: CASSFSTGELFF. The CDR3 nucleotides read TGTGCCAGCAGTTTTTCCACCGGGGAGCTGTTTTTT. The gene calls are TRBV7-9 and TRBJ2-2; D gene unclear. The CDR3 is 12 residues long. The germline V gene encodes CDR1 SEHNR and CDR2 FQNEAQ (reference sequence). The V end was cut by 6 bases, the J end by 4 bases, with 6 bases between.

This clonotype has at least ten counts. In nucleotides, the CDR3 is TGTGCCAGCAGCTTAGGACAGGCCCGAGGCGGGACCCAGTACTTC. Translation: CASSLGQARGGTQYF. V usage is TRBV7-3 and J usage is TRBJ2-5; 7 nucleotides match TRBD1. This CDR3 has 15 residues. Germline loops: CDR1 SGHTA, CDR2 FQGTGA. V lost 2 bases, J lost 7 bases, and 10 bases stayed unmatched.

This clonotype appeared many times. The chain joins TRBV7-3 to TRBJ2-1, with 9 nucleotides matching TRBD2. The junction had 10 bases not matched to a gene; V was cut back by 5 bases and J by 5 bases. This CDR3 is built from 16 residues. Germline V lookup: CDR1 SGHTA, CDR2 FQGTGA. CDR3 loop: CASSPTRRGGDNEQFF. The CDR3 bases are TGTGCCAGCAGCCCCACCCGGCGGGGGGGAGACAATGAGCAGTTCTTC.

Ten or more counts support this clonotype. The chain uses TRBV6-2 or TRBV6-3 and TRBJ2-7, with D perhaps matching TRBD2 (5 bases). Germline CDR1 and CDR2: MNHEY and SVGEGT. Trimming left V 4 bases short and J 3 bases short, with 13 bases between. This CDR3 is 14 amino acids long. For the CDR3, the DNA is TGTGCCAGCAGTTTTTGGACTCGGGACTACGAGCAGTACGTC. Translating it yields CASSFWTRDYEQYV.

The chain links TRBV29-1 to TRBJ2-5; 15 bases line up with TRBD2. Looked up from germline, CDR1 is SQVTM and CDR2 is ANQGSEA. J gave up 5 bases and V 6 bases, and 10 bases lay outside the gene matches. CDR3 size: 16 residues. The CDR3 loop reads CSVARTSGGAGETQYF. The CDR3 DNA reads TGCAGCGTGGCCCGGACTAGCGGGGGGGCCGGGGAGACCCAGTACTTC.

This clonotype was seen repeatedly, ten times or more. The V gene is TRBV12-3 or TRBV12-4, the J gene TRBJ1-1, with a tentative D call TRBD1 (5 bases). The CDR3 is 16 amino acids. With 0 bases removed from V and 0 bases from J, the gap between germline ends came to 11 bases. The chain's CDR3 is CASSLAGRTMNTEAFF. The CDR3 nucleotides are TGTGCCAGCAGTTTAGCGGGACGGACGATGAACACTGAAGCTTTCTTT.